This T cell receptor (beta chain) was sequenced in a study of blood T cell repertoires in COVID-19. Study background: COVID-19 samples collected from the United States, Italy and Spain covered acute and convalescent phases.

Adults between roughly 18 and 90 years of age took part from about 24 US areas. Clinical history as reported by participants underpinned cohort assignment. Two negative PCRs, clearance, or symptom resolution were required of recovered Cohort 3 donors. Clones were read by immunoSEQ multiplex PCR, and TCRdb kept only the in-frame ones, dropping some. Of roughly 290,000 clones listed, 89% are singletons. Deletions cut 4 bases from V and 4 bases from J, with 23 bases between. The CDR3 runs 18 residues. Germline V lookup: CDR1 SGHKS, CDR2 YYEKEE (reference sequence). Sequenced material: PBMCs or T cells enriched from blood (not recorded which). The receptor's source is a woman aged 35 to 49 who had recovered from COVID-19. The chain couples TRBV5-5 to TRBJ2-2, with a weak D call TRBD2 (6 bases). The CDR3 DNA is TGTGCCAGCAGCCTCCGGGACTCCCTTTTTTTGGGCACCGGGGAGCTGTTTTTT. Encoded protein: CASSLRDSLFLGTGELFF.